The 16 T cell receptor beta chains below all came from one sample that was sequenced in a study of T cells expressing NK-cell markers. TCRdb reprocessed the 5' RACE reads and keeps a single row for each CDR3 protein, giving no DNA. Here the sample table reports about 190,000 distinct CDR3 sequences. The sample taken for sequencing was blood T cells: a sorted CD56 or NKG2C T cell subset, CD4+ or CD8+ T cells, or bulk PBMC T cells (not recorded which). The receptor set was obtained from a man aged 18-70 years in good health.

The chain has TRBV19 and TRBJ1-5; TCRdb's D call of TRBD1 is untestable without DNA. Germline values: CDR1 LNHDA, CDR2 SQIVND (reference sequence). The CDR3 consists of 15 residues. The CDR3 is CASSIEGASNQPQHF.

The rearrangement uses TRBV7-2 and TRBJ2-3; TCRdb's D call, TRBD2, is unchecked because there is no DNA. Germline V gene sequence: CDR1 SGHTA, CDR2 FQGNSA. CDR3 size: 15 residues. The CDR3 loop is CASSTTSGGLYTQYF.

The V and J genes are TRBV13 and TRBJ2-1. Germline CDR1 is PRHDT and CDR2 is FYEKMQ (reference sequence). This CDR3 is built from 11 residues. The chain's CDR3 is CASSAYNEQFF. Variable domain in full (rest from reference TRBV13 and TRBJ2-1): AAGVIQSPRHLIKEKRETATLKCYPIPRHDTVYWYQQGPGQDPQFLISFYEKMQSDKGSIPDRFSAQQFSDYHSELNMSSLELGDSALYFCASSAYNEQFFGPGTRLTVL.

The CDR3 spells CASSYPRTGLAGVETQYF. The chain uses TRBV6-5 and TRBJ2-5; no DNA is available, so the TRBD2 call from TCRdb remains unchecked. Germline assignment: CDR1 MNHEY and CDR2 SVGAGI. The CDR3 covers 18 residues.

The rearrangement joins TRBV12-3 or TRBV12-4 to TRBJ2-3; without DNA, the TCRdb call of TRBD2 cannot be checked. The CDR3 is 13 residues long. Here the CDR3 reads CASSFGPAGSQYF.

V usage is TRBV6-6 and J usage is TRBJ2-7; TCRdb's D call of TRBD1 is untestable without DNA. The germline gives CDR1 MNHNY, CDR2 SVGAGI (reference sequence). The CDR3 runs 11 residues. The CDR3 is CASGTGYEQYF.

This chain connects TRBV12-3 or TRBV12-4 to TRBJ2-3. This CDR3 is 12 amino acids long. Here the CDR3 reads CASSSGVDTQYF.

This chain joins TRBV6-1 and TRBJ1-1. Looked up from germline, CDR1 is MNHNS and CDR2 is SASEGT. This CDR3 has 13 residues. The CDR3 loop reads CASPGGYWTEAFF.

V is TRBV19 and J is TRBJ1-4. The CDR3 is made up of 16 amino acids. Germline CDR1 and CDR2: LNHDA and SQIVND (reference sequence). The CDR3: CASSGDGPPTNEKLFF.

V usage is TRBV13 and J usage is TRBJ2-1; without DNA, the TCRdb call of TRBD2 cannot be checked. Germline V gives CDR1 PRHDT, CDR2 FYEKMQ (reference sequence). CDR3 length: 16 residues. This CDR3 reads CASRIAGHVGDNEQFF.

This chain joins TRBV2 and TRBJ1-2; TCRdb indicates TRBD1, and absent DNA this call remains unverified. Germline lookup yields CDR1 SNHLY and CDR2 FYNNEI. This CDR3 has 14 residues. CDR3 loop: CASSAGQGALGYTF.

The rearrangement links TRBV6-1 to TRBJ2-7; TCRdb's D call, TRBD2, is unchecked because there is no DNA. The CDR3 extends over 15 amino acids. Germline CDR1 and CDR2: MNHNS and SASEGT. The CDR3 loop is CASSEGRGSSYEQYF.

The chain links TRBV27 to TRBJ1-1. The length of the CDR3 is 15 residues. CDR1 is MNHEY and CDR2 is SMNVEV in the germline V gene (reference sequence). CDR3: CASSFGNEVPTEAFF.

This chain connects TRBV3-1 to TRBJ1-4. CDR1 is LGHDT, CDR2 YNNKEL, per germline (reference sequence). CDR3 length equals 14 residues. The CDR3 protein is CASSHNSLHEKLFF.

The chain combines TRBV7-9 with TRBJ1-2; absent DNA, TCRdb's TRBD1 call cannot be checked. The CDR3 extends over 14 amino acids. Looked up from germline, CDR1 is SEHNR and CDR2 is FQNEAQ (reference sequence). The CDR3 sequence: CASSLAPRDYGYTF.

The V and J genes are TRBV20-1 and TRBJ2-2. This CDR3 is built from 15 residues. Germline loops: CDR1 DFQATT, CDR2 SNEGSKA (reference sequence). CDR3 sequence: CSARDSVPDTGELFF.